The subject of this entry is one T cell receptor (beta chain). This sample was included in a study of blood T cell repertoires in COVID-19. For the study at large: COVID-19 samples from acute and convalescent phases originated in the United States, Italy and Spain. T cells, B-cell-depleted T cells, or PBMCs supplied cDNA or gDNA.

The V segment lost 5 bases and the J segment 8 bases; nucleotides outside the gene matches: 5. The CDR3 length is 14 residues. From germline, CDR1 is SGHTA and CDR2 FQGTGA. The data were produced by immunoSEQ multiplex PCR, yet TCRdb's version contains in-frame clones alone and is incomplete. The repertoire consists of some 250,000 clones, with around 89% occurring once and the leading ten covering 8.8%. Two consecutive negative NP/OP PCR tests, clearance, or resolved symptoms defined Cohort 3 recovery. The chain links TRBV7-3 to TRBJ2-1, with 11 positions matching TRBD2. Sample: PBMCs or T cells enriched from blood (not recorded which). The clonotype was recovered from a man between 40 and 49 years old who had recovered from COVID-19. CDR3: CASSHSGGADEQFF. The CDR3, as DNA: TGTGCCAGCAGCCATAGCGGGGGGGCAGATGAGCAGTTCTTC.